This TCR beta chain was recovered during a study of low-dose radiotherapy and immunotherapy resistance in tumors. First-strand cDNA relied on TRAV- and TRBV-specific primers spanning alpha and beta chains. The PCR that amplified TCRs ran for 20 cycles, relying on a constant-region primer and a V-primer adapter. TCRdb re-called the reads through MiXCR, storing one row per CDR3 protein. This repertoire shows tens of thousands of distinct CDR3 sequences, almost 25% found once; its top ten account for roughly 6%. V lost 2 bases to trimming and J lost 4 bases; unmatched junction nucleotides: 6. CDR1 is MNHEY, CDR2 SVGEGT, per germline. The CDR3 consists of 16 residues. The time point is: before trial treatment.

The chain employs TRBV6-2 or TRBV6-3 and TRBJ2-7, with 12 positions matching TRBD2. Sequenced here: PBMCs, sampled before treatment. This receptor was obtained from a male donor with prostate cancer. The CDR3 is CASSYDGTSGPYEQYF. The CDR3 DNA reads TGTGCCAGCAGTTACGATGGGACTAGCGGGCCTTACGAGCAGTACTTC.